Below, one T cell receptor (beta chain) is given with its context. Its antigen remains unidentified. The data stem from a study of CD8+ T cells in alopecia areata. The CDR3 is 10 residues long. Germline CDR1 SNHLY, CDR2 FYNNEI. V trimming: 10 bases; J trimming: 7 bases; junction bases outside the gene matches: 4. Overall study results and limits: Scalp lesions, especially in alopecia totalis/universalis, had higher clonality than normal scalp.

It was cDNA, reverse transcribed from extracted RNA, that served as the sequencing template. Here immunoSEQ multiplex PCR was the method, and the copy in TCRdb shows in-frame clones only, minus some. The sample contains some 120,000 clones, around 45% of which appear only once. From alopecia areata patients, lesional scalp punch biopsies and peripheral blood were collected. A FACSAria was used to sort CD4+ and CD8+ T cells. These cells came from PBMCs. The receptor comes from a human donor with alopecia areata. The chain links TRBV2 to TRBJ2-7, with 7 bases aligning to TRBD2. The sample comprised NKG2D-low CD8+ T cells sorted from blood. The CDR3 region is CATGGGEQYF. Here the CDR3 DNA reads TGTGCCACCGGGGGAGGGGAGCAGTACTTC.